This T cell receptor beta chain emerged from a study of CD8 T cells in ankylosing spondylitis. Study-level findings and limits: Reportedly, matched ankylosing spondylitis synovial fluid was significantly enriched for disease-linked clones. Earlier studies detected some motif variants in reactive arthritis synovial fluid and blood. What seemed typical of ankylosing spondylitis blood was a TCR beta motif built from several highly homologous variants.

Libraries of TCR beta came from quantitative 5'-RACE with molecular barcodes. TCRdb passed the 5' RACE reads through MiXCR, listing each CDR3 protein once. Of about 150,000 distinct CDR3 sequences in the sample, about 7% were seen once. This CDR3 is built from 14 residues. The V gene's germline CDR1 is SQVTM and CDR2 ANQGSEA. Comments on this clonotype: Its antigen is not identified. One junction end disagrees with the germline gene, perhaps due to a read error.

Sequenced material: blood, either unsorted or a sorted T cell fraction (not recorded which). The genes are TRBV29-1 and TRBJ2-1; D remains unclear. This sequence originates from a female donor with ankylosing spondylitis or in good health (not recorded which). CDR3 bases: TGCAGTGCACTGTCGGGTCTGATTCACAATGAGCACTTCTTC. Amino acid sequence: CSALSGLIHNEHFF.